The 32 T cell receptor beta chains reported below all come from one sample, sequenced in a study of T cell responses to AZD1222 COVID-19 vaccine. Clones were read by immunoSEQ multiplex PCR, and TCRdb kept only the in-frame ones, dropping some. Of some 120,000 clones in the sample, about 91% were seen once. Specimen: peripheral blood, collected on day 0 of AZD1222 vaccination. These receptors originate from an adult in good health.

The chain joins TRBV18 to TRBJ1-2; TRBD1 matches at 9 bases. V lost 4 bases to trimming and J lost 3 bases; unmatched junction nucleotides: 3. Germline loops: CDR1 KGHSH, CDR2 LQKENI. The CDR3 contains 14 residues. The CDR3 region has the DNA TGTGCCAGCTCACTACGGACAGGGGACTATGGCTACACCTTC. Translated: CASSLRTGDYGYTF. Drawing the rest from reference TRBV18 and TRBJ1-2, the complete variable domain is NAGVMQNPRHLVRRRGQEARLRCSPMKGHSHVYWYRQLPEEGLKFMVYLQKENIIDESGMPKERFSAEFPKEGPSILRIQQVVRGDSAAYFCASSLRTGDYGYTFGSGTRLTVV.

V usage is TRBV12-5 and J usage is TRBJ2-2, with D unresolved. CDR3 length: 14 residues. CDR1 is LGHNT, CDR2 FRNRAP, per germline. V lost 0 bases, J lost 8 bases, and 10 bases lay in between. The DNA for the CDR3 is TGTGCTAGTGGTTTGGTACCCCCTTTGGGGGAGCTGTTTTTT. As protein: CASGLVPPLGELFF.

The chain uses TRBV6-1 and TRBJ2-5, with D perhaps TRBD2 (5 bases). The CDR3 is 13 residues long. Trimming shortened V by 2 bases and J by 3 bases, and 7 bases separated the two germline ends. Germline V gives CDR1 MNHNS, CDR2 SASEGT. The CDR3 sequence: CASSEWREETQYF. The CDR3 bases are TGTGCCAGCAGTGAATGGCGGGAAGAGACCCAGTACTTC.

CDR3 residues: CASQEAHQETQYF. The CDR3 DNA is TGTGCCAGTCAGGAGGCACACCAAGAGACCCAGTACTTC. This chain uses TRBV7-2 with TRBJ2-5, with a tentative D call TRBD2 (5 bases). Germline loops: CDR1 SGHTA, CDR2 FQGNSA. The CDR3 extends over 13 amino acids. Trimming stripped 9 bases from V and 0 bases from J, with 11 bases between.

The chain recombines TRBV12-5 with TRBJ1-5; no clear D. This CDR3 is 12 amino acids long. Deletions cut 1 base from V and 9 bases from J, with 7 bases between. Germline V CDR1 and CDR2: LGHNT, FRNRAP. CDR3 in amino acids: CASGLGGWPQHF. The CDR3 DNA follows: TGTGCTAGTGGTTTGGGGGGTTGGCCCCAGCATTTT.

The chain has TRBV19 and TRBJ1-5; 8 positions match TRBD1. Per germline, CDR1 LNHDA and CDR2 SQIVND (reference sequence). J was trimmed by 0 bases and V by 5 bases; bases with no gene match: 9. The CDR3 is made up of 17 amino acids. The CDR3 loop reads CASSVSGGVYSNQPQHF. Here the CDR3 DNA reads TGTGCCAGTAGTGTGTCAGGGGGCGTTTATAGCAATCAGCCCCAGCATTTT.

V and J are TRBV19 and TRBJ1-5; no definite D call. The CDR3 has 13 amino acids. With 5 bases removed from V and 3 bases from J, the gap between germline ends came to 8 bases. Germline lookup yields CDR1 LNHDA and CDR2 SQIVND (reference sequence). The CDR3 DNA reads TGTGCCAGTAGTCAAGGGTTCAATCAGCCCCAGCATTTT. It specifies CASSQGFNQPQHF.

This chain joins TRBV19 and TRBJ1-1; D gene unclear. Trimming left V 1 base short and J 7 bases short, with 10 bases between. Germline V gives CDR1 LNHDA, CDR2 SQIVND (reference sequence). The CDR3 length is 13 residues. The CDR3 region has the DNA TGTGCCAGTAGTATAGGGGCACGAGGTGAAGCTTTCTTT. Residues: CASSIGARGEAFF.

V and J are TRBV11-3 and TRBJ1-5, with D possibly TRBD1 on 5 matching bases. Germline V lookup: CDR1 SGHNT, CDR2 YENEEA. V was cut by 4 bases and J by 0 bases, with 19 bases left in between. The CDR3 extends over 18 amino acids. In DNA form, the CDR3 reads TGTGCCAGCAGCTCAGGACAAGGCCCTACTTATAGCAATCAGCCCCAGCATTTT. It encodes CASSSGQGPTYSNQPQHF.

The chain is built from TRBV4-3 and TRBJ2-4, with D maybe TRBD2 (7 bases). The CDR3 length is 15 residues. The V gene's germline CDR1 is LGHNA and CDR2 YSLEER. V lost 8 bases, J lost 2 bases, and 16 bases lay in between. The CDR3: CASRPRGGTKNIQYF. CDR3 bases: TGCGCCAGCCGACCGCGCGGGGGCACCAAAAACATTCAGTACTTC.

CDR3 loop: CSVVGSSNEQFF. CDR3 DNA sequence: TGCAGCGTTGTCGGGTCCTCAAATGAGCAGTTCTTC. This chain links TRBV29-1 with TRBJ2-1; D is uncertain. Germline values: CDR1 SQVTM, CDR2 ANQGSEA. The CDR3 sequence is 12 residues long. Trimming took off 4 bases at V and 7 bases at J, with 11 bases between the two ends.

V usage is TRBV25-1 and J usage is TRBJ1-4, with D possibly matching TRBD1 (6 bases). Germline lookup yields CDR1 MGHDK and CDR2 SYGVNS. V dropped 6 bases and J dropped 6 bases, with 17 bases sitting between them. This CDR3 is 15 amino acids long. CDR3 amino acids: CASSPLGGFDEKLFF. DNA of the CDR3: TGTGCCAGCAGCCCTTTGGGGGGCTTTGATGAAAAACTGTTTTTT.

The CDR3 coding sequence is TGTGCCAGCAGCTCCGGGACAGGGGGCCGCACAGATACGCAGTATTTT. It specifies CASSSGTGGRTDTQYF. The V call is TRBV7-8, the J call TRBJ2-3; 12 bases align to TRBD1. The V and J ends lost 4 bases and 1 base, in that order; junction bases with no gene match: 3. This CDR3 has 16 amino acids. Per germline, CDR1 SGHVS and CDR2 FQNEAQ.

The chain links TRBV19 to TRBJ1-1, with D possibly being TRBD1 (6 bases). V was pared by 7 bases and J by 1 base, with 16 bases between. Looked up from germline, CDR1 is LNHDA and CDR2 is SQIVND (reference sequence). The length of the CDR3 is 15 residues. The DNA of the CDR3 is TGTGCCAGTAACAGGAAGGGGGATGGGAACACTGAAGCTTTCTTT. This encodes CASNRKGDGNTEAFF.

This chain links TRBV29-1 with TRBJ2-3; 13 bases are a match to TRBD2. The CDR3 is 17 amino acids. V lost 0 bases to trimming and J lost 2 bases; unmatched junction nucleotides: 5. Germline assignment: CDR1 SQVTM and CDR2 ANQGSEA. The CDR3 loop is CSVEDPGLAGDTDTQYF. The CDR3 DNA reads TGCAGCGTTGAAGACCCCGGACTAGCGGGGGACACAGATACGCAGTATTTT.

This clone was detected only once. The chain recombines TRBV28 with TRBJ2-7, with D perhaps matching TRBD1 (5 bases). CDR1 and CDR2 (germline): MDHEN, SYDVKM. CDR3 length: 15 residues. V was shortened by 7 bases and J by 5 bases, with 21 bases between the two germline ends. CDR3: CASTQRTQGTDEQYF. As DNA, the CDR3 is TGTGCCAGCACCCAACGGACCCAGGGTACTGACGAGCAGTACTTC. Supplemented by reference TRBV28 and TRBJ2-7, the full variable domain reads DVKVTQSSRYLVKRTGEKVFLECVQDMDHENMFWYRQDPGLGLRLIYFSYDVKMKEKGDIPEGYSVSREKKERFSLILESASTNQTSMYLCASTQRTQGTDEQYFGPGTRLTVT.

This chain joins TRBV10-3 and TRBJ2-1; 7 nucleotides align to TRBD1. Losses at the gene ends were 7 bases for V and 4 bases for J; bases not matched to a gene: 13. Germline-derived CDR1 and CDR2 are ENHRY and SYGVKD. CDR3 length: 16 amino acids. Here the CDR3 DNA reads TGTGCCATCACCGAGGGGGCCGGGACAACATACAATGAGCAGTTCTTC. It codes for CAITEGAGTTYNEQFF.

The chain links TRBV28 to TRBJ1-1; D is unclear. CDR1 and CDR2 (germline): MDHEN, SYDVKM. V was cut by 3 bases and J by 0 bases, with 5 bases left in between. The CDR3 totals 13 residues. CDR3 in amino acids: CASSFPVNTEAFF. CDR3 in DNA: TGTGCCAGCAGTTTCCCAGTGAACACTGAAGCTTTCTTT.

The V gene is TRBV5-1, the J gene TRBJ1-3; no clear D gene. With 0 bases removed from V and 0 bases from J, the gap between germline ends came to 7 bases. The CDR3 runs to 15 residues. The V gene's germline CDR1 is SGHRS and CDR2 YFSETQ. The CDR3 DNA is TGCGCCAGCAGCTTGGGGGATCTCTCTGGAAACACCATATATTTT. Encoded protein: CASSLGDLSGNTIYF.

The CDR3 loop reads CASSKDRAYQPQHF. Here the CDR3 DNA reads TGTGCCAGTAGTAAGGACAGGGCCTATCAGCCCCAGCATTTT. The V call is TRBV19, the J call TRBJ1-5; 8 bases match TRBD1. Unmatched junction bases numbered 4, after V lost 4 bases and J lost 5 bases. This CDR3 has 14 amino acids. Germline CDR1 LNHDA, CDR2 SQIVND (reference sequence).

The CDR3 sequence is CASKANPGGSFSNQPQHF. CDR3 coding DNA: TGTGCCAGTAAGGCTAACCCAGGGGGCTCCTTTAGCAATCAGCCCCAGCATTTT. V is TRBV19 and J is TRBJ1-5, with 8 positions matching TRBD1. Germline V gives CDR1 LNHDA, CDR2 SQIVND (reference sequence). The CDR3 covers 18 residues. Unmatched junction bases numbered 14, after V lost 7 bases and J lost 0 bases.

V gene TRBV28 combines with J gene TRBJ1-1; D is unclear. Trimming removed 8 bases from V and 3 bases from J, with 13 bases in between. The germline CDR1 and CDR2 sequences are MDHEN and SYDVKM. This CDR3 comprises 13 residues. The CDR3 here is CASVSLRDTEAFF. CDR3 sequence (DNA): TGTGCCAGCGTCTCGCTGAGGGACACTGAAGCTTTCTTT.

The chain recombines TRBV19 with TRBJ2-1; D may be TRBD2 (5 bases). The CDR3 has 15 amino acids. V gave up 5 bases and J gave up 4 bases, with 15 bases separating them. Per germline, CDR1 LNHDA and CDR2 SQIVND (reference sequence). The CDR3 bases are TGTGCCAGTAGTCAACTAGACTCAGATTACAATGAGCAGTTCTTC. As protein: CASSQLDSDYNEQFF.

The chain recombines TRBV18 with TRBJ1-2; maybe TRBD1 (5 bases). Germline values: CDR1 KGHSH, CDR2 LQKENI. The CDR3 consists of 14 residues. V was cut by 0 bases and J by 4 bases, with 9 bases left in between. As DNA, the CDR3 is TGTGCCAGCTCACCACCGGGGGACCCCTATGGCTACACCTTC. Translation: CASSPPGDPYGYTF. Full variable domain (remainder filled in from reference TRBV18 and TRBJ1-2): NAGVMQNPRHLVRRRGQEARLRCSPMKGHSHVYWYRQLPEEGLKFMVYLQKENIIDESGMPKERFSAEFPKEGPSILRIQQVVRGDSAAYFCASSPPGDPYGYTFGSGTRLTVV.

Note on this clone: Other nucleotide sequences from this sample produce the same CDR3. V usage is TRBV5-1 and J usage is TRBJ1-5; possibly TRBD1 for D (5 bases). The CDR3 contains 13 residues. The V gene lost 4 bases and the J gene lost 4 bases, with 9 bases spanning the gap. Germline V gives CDR1 SGHRS, CDR2 YFSETQ. The CDR3, as DNA: TGCGCCAGCAGCCAGGGCCAAAATCAGCCCCAGCATTTT. Translated, it gives CASSQGQNQPQHF.

V gene TRBV7-9 combines with J gene TRBJ2-1; D is unresolved. V was cut by 5 bases and J by 5 bases, with 13 bases left in between. The CDR3 is 14 amino acids. Germline CDR1 reads SEHNR; CDR2 reads FQNEAQ (reference sequence). This CDR3 reads CASSPAGNHNEQFF. The DNA for the CDR3 is TGTGCCAGCAGCCCGGCTGGGAACCACAATGAGCAGTTCTTC.

This chain joins TRBV7-2 and TRBJ1-2; D is unclear. V was trimmed by 3 bases and J by 4 bases, leaving 6 bases between them. The CDR3 contains 12 residues. The germline V gene encodes CDR1 SGHTA and CDR2 FQGNSA. CDR3 in DNA: TGTGCCAGCAGCTTTGCCTCCTATGGCTACACCTTC. Residues: CASSFASYGYTF.

This clone occurred a few times. The V gene is TRBV7-2, the J gene TRBJ2-2; D is undetermined. V lost 1 base to trimming and J lost 3 bases, with 6 bases between them. The CDR3 loop spans 14 amino acids. The V gene's germline CDR1 is SGHTA and CDR2 FQGNSA. The CDR3 is CASSLGSYTGELFF. The CDR3 nucleotides read TGTGCCAGCAGCTTAGGGTCTTACACCGGGGAGCTGTTTTTT.

V and J are TRBV10-2 and TRBJ1-2; D remains unclear. V dropped 0 bases and J dropped 6 bases, with 11 bases sitting between them. Germline V gene sequence: CDR1 WSHSY, CDR2 SAAADI. CDR3 length: 14 residues. CDR3 sequence reads: CASSESLGSDGYTF. CDR3 coding DNA: TGCGCCAGCAGTGAGTCGTTGGGTTCAGATGGCTACACCTTC.

The chain joins TRBV10-2 to TRBJ2-7; 7 positions agree with TRBD1. The CDR3 contains 13 residues. In germline, CDR1 is WSHSY, CDR2 SAAADI. With 5 bases clipped from V and 6 bases from J, the junction kept 7 bases outside the gene matches. The CDR3 is CASSPGQFGEQYF. The CDR3 region has the DNA TGCGCCAGCAGTCCGGGACAGTTTGGCGAGCAGTACTTC.

V gene TRBV2 combines with J gene TRBJ1-2; the match to TRBD1 covers 7 bases. The CDR3 sequence is 12 residues long. The V and J ends lost 7 bases and 4 bases, in that order; junction bases with no gene match: 3. Germline V lookup: CDR1 SNHLY, CDR2 FYNNEI. The CDR3 here is CASMGTVYGYTF. The CDR3 DNA reads TGTGCCAGCATGGGGACAGTCTATGGCTACACCTTC.

V is TRBV29-1 and J is TRBJ1-3; D gene uncertain. This CDR3 spans 12 amino acids. The germline V and J ends were trimmed by 6 bases and 3 bases, with 9 bases remaining between them. Germline V gene lookup returns CDR1 SQVTM and CDR2 ANQGSEA. The CDR3 coding sequence is TGCAGCGTCCGGTCCAGTGGAAACACCATATATTTT. Translating gives CSVRSSGNTIYF.